This T cell receptor (beta chain) was identified during a study of Graves' ophthalmopathy and Graves' hyperthyroidism. Lactation, pregnancy, uncontrolled infections and other autoimmune diseases were all grounds for excluding patients. There are many counts of this clonotype. The antigen is undetermined. RNA transcripts served as template for amplifying TCR beta CDR3 sequences. The workflow started with a first-round RT-PCR run with HTBI primers and then moved on to a second-round multiplex PCR. TCRdb itself ran the multiplex PCR reads through MiXCR, one entry per CDR3 protein. Of around 600,000 distinct CDR3 sequences listed, 35% to 45% are singletons. Study-level findings and limits: A 13-signature model separated ophthalmopathy from stable hyperthyroidism, about 90% sensitivity, 65% to 82% specificity. Among expanded thyroid clonotypes above 0.001 frequency, most also occurred in blood.

This receptor was taken from an adult man with Graves' ophthalmopathy. Sequenced: peripheral blood.

CDR3 in DNA: TGCAGTGCTAGAGTCGGGACAGGGGCCGAGACCCAGTACTTC. Translation gives CSARVGTGAETQYF. This sequence joins TRBV20-1 and TRBJ2-5, with 10 bases that match TRBD1. Germline V lookup: CDR1 DFQATT, CDR2 SNEGSKA (reference sequence). With 1 base clipped from V and 5 bases from J, the junction kept 4 bases outside the gene matches. The CDR3 loop spans 14 amino acids.